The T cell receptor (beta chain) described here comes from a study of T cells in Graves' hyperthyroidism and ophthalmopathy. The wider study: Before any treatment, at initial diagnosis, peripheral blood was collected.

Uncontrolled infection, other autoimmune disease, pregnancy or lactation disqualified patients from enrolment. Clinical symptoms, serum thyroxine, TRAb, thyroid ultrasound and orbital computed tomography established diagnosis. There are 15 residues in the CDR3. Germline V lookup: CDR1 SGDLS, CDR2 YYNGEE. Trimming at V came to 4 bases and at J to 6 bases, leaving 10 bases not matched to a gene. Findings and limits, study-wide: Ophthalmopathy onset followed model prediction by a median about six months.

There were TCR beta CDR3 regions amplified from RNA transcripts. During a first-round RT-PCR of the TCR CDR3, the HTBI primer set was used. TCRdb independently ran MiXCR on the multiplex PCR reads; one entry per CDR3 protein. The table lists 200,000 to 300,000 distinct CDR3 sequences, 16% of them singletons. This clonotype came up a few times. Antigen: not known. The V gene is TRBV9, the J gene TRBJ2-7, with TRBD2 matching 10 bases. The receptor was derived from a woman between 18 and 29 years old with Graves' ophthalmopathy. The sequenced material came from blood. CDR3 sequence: CASSPLAGDPLEQYF. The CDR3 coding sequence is TGTGCCAGCAGCCCGCTAGCGGGGGATCCCCTCGAGCAGTACTTC.